This TCR beta chain was retrieved from a study of intratumoral heterogeneity in liver cancer. Sampled areas showed no macroscopic evidence of necrosis or hemorrhage. Remarks on this clone: Its specificity is not known.

Whole-study findings and limits: Tumor-infiltrating lymphocytes were acknowledged as under-represented in the sampling.

Using immunoSEQ multiplex PCR, the repertoire was profiled, and TCRdb retains in-frame clones only, with some absent. The sample lists over 20,000 clones; roughly 73% were seen once. The germline gives CDR1 MDHEN, CDR2 SYDVKM. There are 11 residues in the CDR3. V shed 5 bases and J shed 3 bases, with 4 bases lying between them. The chain joins TRBV28 to TRBJ1-1; unclear D gene. The sequence derives from a woman aged 70 to 79 with hepatocellular carcinoma. This specimen consisted of tumor-adjacent normal tissue, obtained before any cancer treatment. CDR3 sequence: CASSIYTEAFF. The CDR3 nucleotides read TGTGCCAGCAGTATATACACTGAAGCTTTCTTT.